The clone carrying this T cell receptor beta chain showed up just a few times. This sample was taken from a study of blood T cell repertoires in COVID-19. Background on the study: The United States, Italy and Spain provided the acute and convalescent COVID-19 samples. PBMCs, B-cell-depleted T cells, or T cells were the source of the cDNA or gDNA that made up the material.

Original handling: Reference gene primer amplification gave nucleated cell count estimates. Sequencing was performed with immunoSEQ multiplex PCR; in TCRdb, only in-frame clones are kept and a portion is missing. Clone size and the V and J calls come from that table; the DNA yielded D and trimming. Among under 400,000 clones, around 85% were seen once, and the ten largest hold 4% to 5%. Recruits, aged roughly 18 to 95 years, lived in under 25 US areas. The V and J ends lost 1 base and 1 base respectively, with 11 bases between them. Germline CDR1 and CDR2: SGHDN and FVKESK. The CDR3 is 17 amino acids.

This clonotype was obtained from a woman in her forties with acute COVID-19. The sequencing sample was made of PBMCs or T cells enriched from blood (not recorded which). This chain links TRBV14 with TRBJ2-6, with D tentatively TRBD2 (7 bases). The CDR3 DNA sequence: TGTGCCAGCAGCCAAGTGGGGGGGCTATCTGGGGCCAACGTCCTGACTTTC. Encoded protein: CASSQVGGLSGANVLTF.